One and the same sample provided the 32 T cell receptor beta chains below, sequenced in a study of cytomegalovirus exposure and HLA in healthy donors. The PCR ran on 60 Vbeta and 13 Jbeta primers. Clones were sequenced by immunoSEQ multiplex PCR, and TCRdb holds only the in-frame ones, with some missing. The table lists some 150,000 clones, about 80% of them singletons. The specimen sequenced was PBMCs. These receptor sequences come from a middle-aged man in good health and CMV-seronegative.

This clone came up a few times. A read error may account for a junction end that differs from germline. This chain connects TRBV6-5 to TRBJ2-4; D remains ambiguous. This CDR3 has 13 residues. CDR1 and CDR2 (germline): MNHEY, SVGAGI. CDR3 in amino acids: CASSYSSKNSQYF. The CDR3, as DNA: TGTGCCAGCAGTTACTCTTCCAAAAACAGTCAGTACTTC.

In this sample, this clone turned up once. The CDR3 region has the DNA TGTGCCAGCAGTGGCGGGACTTCTTCGCTCCATGAGCAGTTCTTC. It yields the protein CASSGGTSSLHEQFF. This chain uses TRBV2 with TRBJ2-1; D is possibly TRBD2 (6 bases). The V gene's germline CDR1 is SNHLY and CDR2 FYNNEI. The germline V and J ends were trimmed by 4 bases and 8 bases, with 18 bases remaining between them. The CDR3 extends over 15 amino acids.

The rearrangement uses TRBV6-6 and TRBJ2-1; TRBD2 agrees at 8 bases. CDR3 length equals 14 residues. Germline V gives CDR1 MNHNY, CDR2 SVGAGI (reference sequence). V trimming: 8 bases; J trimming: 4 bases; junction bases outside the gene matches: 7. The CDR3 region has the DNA TGTGCCAGCCCGCCACTAGCGGCTTACAATGAGCAGTTCTTC. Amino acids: CASPPLAAYNEQFF.

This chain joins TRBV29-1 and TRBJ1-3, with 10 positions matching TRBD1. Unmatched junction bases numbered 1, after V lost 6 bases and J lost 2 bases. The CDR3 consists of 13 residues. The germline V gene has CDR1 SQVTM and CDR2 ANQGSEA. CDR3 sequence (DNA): TGCAGCGTCGGGACAGGGGCTGGAAACACCATATATTTT. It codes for CSVGTGAGNTIYF.

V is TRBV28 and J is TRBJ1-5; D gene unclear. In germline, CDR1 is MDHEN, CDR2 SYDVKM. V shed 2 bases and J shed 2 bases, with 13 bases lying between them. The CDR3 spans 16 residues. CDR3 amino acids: CASSLGGGVGNQPQHF. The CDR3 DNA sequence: TGTGCCAGCAGTTTAGGTGGCGGTGTCGGCAATCAGCCCCAGCATTTT.

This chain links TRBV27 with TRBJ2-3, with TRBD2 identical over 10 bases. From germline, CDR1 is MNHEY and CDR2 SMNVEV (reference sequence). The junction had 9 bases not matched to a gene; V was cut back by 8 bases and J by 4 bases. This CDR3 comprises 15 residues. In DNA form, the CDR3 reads TGTGCCAGCGCAACGCTAGCGGGAGTTTCAGATACGCAGTATTTT. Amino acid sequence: CASATLAGVSDTQYF.

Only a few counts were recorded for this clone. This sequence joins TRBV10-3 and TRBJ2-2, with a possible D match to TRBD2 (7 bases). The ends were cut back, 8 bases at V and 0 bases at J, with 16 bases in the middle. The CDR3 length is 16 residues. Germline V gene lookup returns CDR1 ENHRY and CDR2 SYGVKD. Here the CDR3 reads CAIAGGQASNTGELFF. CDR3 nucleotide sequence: TGTGCCATCGCCGGGGGGCAGGCATCGAACACCGGGGAGCTGTTTTTT.

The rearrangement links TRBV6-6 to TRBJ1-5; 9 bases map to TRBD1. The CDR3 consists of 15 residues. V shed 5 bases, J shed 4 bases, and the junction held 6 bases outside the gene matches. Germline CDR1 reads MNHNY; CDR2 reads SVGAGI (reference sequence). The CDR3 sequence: CASSADRGRNQPQHF. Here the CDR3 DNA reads TGTGCCAGCAGTGCGGACAGGGGACGGAATCAGCCCCAGCATTTT.

The CDR3 coding sequence is TGTGCCAGCAGCCAAGGACTAGCGGGAGCCTACGAGCAGTACTTC. The encoded protein is CASSQGLAGAYEQYF. This rearrangement joins TRBV4-2 to TRBJ2-7, with TRBD2 matching 12 bases. The CDR3 extends over 15 amino acids. V gave up 1 base and J gave up 2 bases; unmatched junction bases: 0. CDR1 and CDR2 from the germline V gene are LGHNA and YNFKEQ.

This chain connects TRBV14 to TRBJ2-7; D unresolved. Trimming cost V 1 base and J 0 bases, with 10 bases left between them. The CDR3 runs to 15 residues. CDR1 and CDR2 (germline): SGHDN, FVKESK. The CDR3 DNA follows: TGTGCCAGCAGCCAAGCTGGCCCAAGCTCCTACGAGCAGTACTTC. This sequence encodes CASSQAGPSSYEQYF. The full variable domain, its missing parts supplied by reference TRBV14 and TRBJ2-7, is EAGVTQFPSHSVIEKGQTVTLRCDPISGHDNLYWYRRVMGKEIKFLLHFVKESKQDESGMPNNRFLAERTGGTYSTLKVQPAELEDSGVYFCASSQAGPSSYEQYFGPGTRLTVT.

The CDR3 loop reads CASSPQLAGGLTDTQYF. The CDR3 coding sequence is TGTGCCAGCAGTCCGCAGCTAGCGGGAGGACTCACAGATACGCAGTATTTT. The chain employs TRBV27 and TRBJ2-3, with 11 bases matching TRBD2. Unmatched junction bases numbered 9, after V lost 5 bases and J lost 2 bases. The CDR3 loop spans 17 amino acids. The germline V gene encodes CDR1 MNHEY and CDR2 SMNVEV (reference sequence).

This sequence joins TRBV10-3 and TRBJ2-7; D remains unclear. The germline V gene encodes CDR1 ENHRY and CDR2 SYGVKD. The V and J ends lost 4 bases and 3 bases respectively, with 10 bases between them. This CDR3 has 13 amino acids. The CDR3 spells CAISALGIYEQYF. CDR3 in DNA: TGTGCCATCAGTGCTCTGGGCATCTACGAGCAGTACTTC.

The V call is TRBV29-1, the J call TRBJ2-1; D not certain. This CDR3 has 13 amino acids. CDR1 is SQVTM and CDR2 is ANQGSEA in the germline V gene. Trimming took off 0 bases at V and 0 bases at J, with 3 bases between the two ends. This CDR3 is CSVEDSSYNEQFF. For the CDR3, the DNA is TGCAGCGTTGAAGATAGCTCCTACAATGAGCAGTTCTTC.

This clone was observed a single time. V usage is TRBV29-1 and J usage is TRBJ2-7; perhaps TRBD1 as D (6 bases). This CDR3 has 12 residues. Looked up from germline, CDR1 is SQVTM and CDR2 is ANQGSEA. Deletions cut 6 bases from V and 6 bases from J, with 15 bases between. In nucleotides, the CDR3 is TGCAGCGTCGCCCCAGGGGTGGGCGAGCAGTACTTC. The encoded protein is CSVAPGVGEQYF.

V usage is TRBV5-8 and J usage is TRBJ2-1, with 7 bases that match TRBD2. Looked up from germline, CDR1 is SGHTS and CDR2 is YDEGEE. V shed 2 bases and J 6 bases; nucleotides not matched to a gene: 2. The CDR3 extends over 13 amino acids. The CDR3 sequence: CASSFTGGNEQFF. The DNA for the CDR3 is TGTGCCAGCAGCTTCACGGGGGGCAATGAGCAGTTCTTC.

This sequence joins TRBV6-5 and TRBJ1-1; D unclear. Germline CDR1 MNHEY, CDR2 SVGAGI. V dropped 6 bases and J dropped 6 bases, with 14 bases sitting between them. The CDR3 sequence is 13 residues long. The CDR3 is CASSPSAGAEAFF. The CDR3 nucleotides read TGTGCCAGCAGCCCCAGTGCCGGAGCTGAAGCTTTCTTT.

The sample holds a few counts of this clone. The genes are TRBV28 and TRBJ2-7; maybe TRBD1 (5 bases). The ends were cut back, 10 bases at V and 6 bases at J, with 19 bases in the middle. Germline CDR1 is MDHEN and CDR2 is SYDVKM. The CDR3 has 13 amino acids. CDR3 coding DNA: TGTGCCACCAGATCAGGGTTCTTAAGCGAGCAGTACTTC. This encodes CATRSGFLSEQYF.

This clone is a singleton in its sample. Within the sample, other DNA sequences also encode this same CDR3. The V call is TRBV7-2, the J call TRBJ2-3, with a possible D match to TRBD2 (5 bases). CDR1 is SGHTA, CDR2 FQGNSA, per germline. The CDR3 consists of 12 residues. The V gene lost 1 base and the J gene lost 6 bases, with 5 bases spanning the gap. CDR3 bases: TGTGCCAGCAGCTTAGGGGAGGATACGCAGTATTTT. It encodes CASSLGEDTQYF.

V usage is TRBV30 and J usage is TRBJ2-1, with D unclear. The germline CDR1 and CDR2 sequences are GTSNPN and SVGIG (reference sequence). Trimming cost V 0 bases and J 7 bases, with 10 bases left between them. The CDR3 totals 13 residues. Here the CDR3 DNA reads TGTGCCTGGAGTGTACCTAGTTTAAATGAGCAGTTCTTC. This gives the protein CAWSVPSLNEQFF. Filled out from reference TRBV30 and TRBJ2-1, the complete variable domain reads SQTIHQWPATLVQPVGSPLSLECTVEGTSNPNLYWYRQAAGRGLQLLFYSVGIGQISSEVPQNLSASRPQDRQFILSSKKLLLSDSGFYLCAWSVPSLNEQFFGPGTRLTVL.

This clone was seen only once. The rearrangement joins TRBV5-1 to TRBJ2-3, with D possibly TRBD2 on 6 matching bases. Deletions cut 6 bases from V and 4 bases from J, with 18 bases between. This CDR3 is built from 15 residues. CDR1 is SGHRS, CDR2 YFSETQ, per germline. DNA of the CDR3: TGCGCCAGCACCGTAGACGGTGGGGAGGCAGATACGCAGTATTTT. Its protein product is CASTVDGGEADTQYF.

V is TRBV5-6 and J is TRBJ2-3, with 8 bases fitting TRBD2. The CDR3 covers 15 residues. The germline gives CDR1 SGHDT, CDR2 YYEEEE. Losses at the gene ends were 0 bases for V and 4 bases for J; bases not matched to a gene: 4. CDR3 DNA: TGTGCCAGCAGCTTGGCGAGCGGGAGTGCAGATACGCAGTATTTT. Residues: CASSLASGSADTQYF.

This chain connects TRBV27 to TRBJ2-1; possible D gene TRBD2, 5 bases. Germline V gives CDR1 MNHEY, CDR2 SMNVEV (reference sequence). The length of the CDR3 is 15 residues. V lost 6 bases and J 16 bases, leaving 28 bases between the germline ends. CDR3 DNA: TGTGCCAGCAGCATGATTTTTGGGAGCGGAAAGAGGAGTTTCTTC. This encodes CASSMIFGSGKRSFF.

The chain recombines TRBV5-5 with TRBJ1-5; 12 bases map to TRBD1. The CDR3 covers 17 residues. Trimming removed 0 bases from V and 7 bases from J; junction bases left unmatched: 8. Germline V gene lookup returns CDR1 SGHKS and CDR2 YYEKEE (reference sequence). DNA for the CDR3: TGTGCCAGCAGCTTGGGGCGGGACAGGGGGCTAGGGCAGCCCCAGCATTTT. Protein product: CASSLGRDRGLGQPQHF.

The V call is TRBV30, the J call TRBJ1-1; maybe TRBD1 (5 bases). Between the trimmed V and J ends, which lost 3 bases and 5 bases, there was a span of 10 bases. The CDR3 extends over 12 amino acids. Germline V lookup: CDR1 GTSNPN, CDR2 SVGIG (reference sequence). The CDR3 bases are TGTGCCTGGAGACAGGACGGTACTGAAGCTTTCTTT. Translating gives CAWRQDGTEAFF.

The CDR3 bases are TGTGCCTGGAGTCCTACTAGCGGGAACACCGGGGAGCTGTTTTTT. This encodes CAWSPTSGNTGELFF. The chain uses TRBV30 and TRBJ2-2; 8 bases fit TRBD2. The CDR3 consists of 15 residues. Germline V gives CDR1 GTSNPN, CDR2 SVGIG (reference sequence). V shed 2 bases, J shed 1 base, and the junction held 3 bases outside the gene matches.

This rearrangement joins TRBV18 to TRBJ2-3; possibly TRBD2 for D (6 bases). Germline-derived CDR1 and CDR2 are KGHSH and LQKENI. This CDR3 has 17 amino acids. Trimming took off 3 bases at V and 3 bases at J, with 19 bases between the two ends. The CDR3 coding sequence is TGTGCCAGCTCACCGACTGAACAGACTAGGAAAACAGATACGCAGTATTTT. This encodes CASSPTEQTRKTDTQYF.

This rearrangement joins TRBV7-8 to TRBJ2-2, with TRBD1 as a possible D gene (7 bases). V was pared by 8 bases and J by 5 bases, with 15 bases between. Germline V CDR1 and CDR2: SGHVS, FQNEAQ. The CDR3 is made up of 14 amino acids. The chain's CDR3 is CASGGGAGTGELFF. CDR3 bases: TGTGCCAGCGGAGGGGGCGCGGGAACCGGGGAGCTGTTTTTT.

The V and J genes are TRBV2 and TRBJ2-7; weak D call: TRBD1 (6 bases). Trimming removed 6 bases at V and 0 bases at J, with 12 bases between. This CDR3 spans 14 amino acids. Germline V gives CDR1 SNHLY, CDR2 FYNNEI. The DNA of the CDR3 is TGTGCCAGCAGGAGGACAGAGAGCTCCTACGAGCAGTACTTC. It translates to CASRRTESSYEQYF.

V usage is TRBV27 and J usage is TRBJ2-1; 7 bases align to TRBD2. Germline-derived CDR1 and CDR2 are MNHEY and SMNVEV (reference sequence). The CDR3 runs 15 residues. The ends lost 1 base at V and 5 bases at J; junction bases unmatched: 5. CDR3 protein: CASSLWREGDNEQFF. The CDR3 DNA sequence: TGTGCCAGCAGTTTATGGAGGGAGGGAGACAATGAGCAGTTCTTC.

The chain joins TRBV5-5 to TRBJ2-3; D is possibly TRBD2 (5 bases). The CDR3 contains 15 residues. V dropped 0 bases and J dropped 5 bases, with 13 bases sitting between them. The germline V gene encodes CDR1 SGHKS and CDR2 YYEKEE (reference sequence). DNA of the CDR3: TGTGCCAGCAGCTTGGAGGCTAGCACTCGAGATACGCAGTATTTT. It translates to CASSLEASTRDTQYF. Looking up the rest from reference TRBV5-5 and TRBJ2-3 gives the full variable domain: DAGVTQSPTHLIKTRGQQVTLRCSPISGHKSVSWYQQVLGQGPQFIFQYYEKEERGRGNFPDRFSARQFPNYSSELNVNALLLGDSALYLCASSLEASTRDTQYFGPGTRLTVL.

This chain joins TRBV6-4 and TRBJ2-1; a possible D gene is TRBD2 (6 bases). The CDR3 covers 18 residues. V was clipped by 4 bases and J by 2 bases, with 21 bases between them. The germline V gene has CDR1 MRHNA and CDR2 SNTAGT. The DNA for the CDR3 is TGTGCCAGCAGTGGGAGGGGAGCTGGGGAGCTGGCCTACAATGAGCAGTTCTTC. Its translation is CASSGRGAGELAYNEQFF.

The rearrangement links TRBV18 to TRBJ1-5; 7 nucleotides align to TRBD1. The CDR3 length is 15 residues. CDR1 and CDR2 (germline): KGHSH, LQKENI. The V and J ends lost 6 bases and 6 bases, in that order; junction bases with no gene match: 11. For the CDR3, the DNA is TGTGCCAGCTCGCGGCAAGGGGGCGAGGGTCAGCCCCAGCATTTT. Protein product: CASSRQGGEGQPQHF. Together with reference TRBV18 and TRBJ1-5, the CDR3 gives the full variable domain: NAGVMQNPRHLVRRRGQEARLRCSPMKGHSHVYWYRQLPEEGLKFMVYLQKENIIDESGMPKERFSAEFPKEGPSILRIQQVVRGDSAAYFCASSRQGGEGQPQHFGDGTRLSIL.